A single sample gave rise to the 10 T cell receptor beta chains below, sequenced in a study of OX40 agonist ivuxolimab in advanced cancers. The protocol was immunoSEQ multiplex PCR, while the TCRdb copy is restricted to in-frame clones and leaves out a portion. The table has roughly 100,000 clones, roughly 95% seen once. Material: CD4+ or CD8+ T cells sorted from blood, obtained in a trial of the OX40 agonist ivuxolimab. These receptors all come from an adult with an advanced solid tumor such as melanoma, head and neck, liver or kidney cancer.

V usage is TRBV10-2 and J usage is TRBJ2-7; D is ambiguous. V was clipped by 4 bases and J by 3 bases, with 7 bases between them. The CDR3 sequence is 12 residues long. The V gene's germline CDR1 is WSHSY and CDR2 SAAADI. CDR3 nucleotide sequence: TGCGCCAGCAGTGGCGGTAACTACGAGCAGTACTTC. Encoded protein: CASSGGNYEQYF.

The gene calls are TRBV7-2 and TRBJ2-7; D may correspond to TRBD1 or TRBD2 (5 bases each). The germline CDR1 and CDR2 sequences are SGHTA and FQGNSA. The CDR3 has 14 residues. With 5 bases removed from V and 0 bases from J, the gap between germline ends came to 11 bases. The CDR3 loop reads CASSGTGSSYEQYF. The CDR3 region has the DNA TGTGCCAGCAGCGGGACGGGCAGCTCCTACGAGCAGTACTTC.

The V and J genes are TRBV9 and TRBJ1-2; D is perhaps TRBD1 (6 bases). V shed 3 bases and J shed 6 bases, with 15 bases lying between them. CDR3 length equals 14 residues. Germline values: CDR1 SGDLS, CDR2 YYNGEE. CDR3 sequence reads: CASSDAQGWHGYTF. The CDR3 DNA reads TGTGCCAGCAGCGACGCGCAGGGGTGGCATGGCTACACCTTC.

The chain recombines TRBV27 with TRBJ2-7, with TRBD1 as a possible D gene (6 bases). Trimming shortened V by 6 bases and J by 0 bases, and 12 bases separated the two germline ends. Germline CDR1 MNHEY, CDR2 SMNVEV (reference sequence). This CDR3 comprises 14 residues. DNA of the CDR3: TGTGCCAGCAGCCTAAGGGACATCTCCTACGAGCAGTACTTC. Translated: CASSLRDISYEQYF.

The V gene is TRBV6-5, the J gene TRBJ1-2; 7 bases line up with TRBD1. The CDR3 length is 15 residues. Losses at the gene ends were 5 bases for V and 0 bases for J; bases not matched to a gene: 6. In germline, CDR1 is MNHEY, CDR2 SVGAGI. For the CDR3, the DNA is TGTGCCAGCAGTACAGGGACAGTCGCTAACTATGGCTACACCTTC. It yields the protein CASSTGTVANYGYTF.

The V call is TRBV19, the J call TRBJ2-3, with 7 bases fitting TRBD2. The CDR3 spans 15 residues. CDR1 is LNHDA, CDR2 SQIVND, per germline (reference sequence). After removal of 3 bases from V and 5 bases from J, the junction contained 8 bases not matched to a gene. The CDR3 DNA is TGTGCCAGTAGTATCCTTGCGGGAGAGGGAGATACGCAGTATTTT. Translated: CASSILAGEGDTQYF.

This chain joins TRBV6-5 and TRBJ2-2; 9 positions agree with TRBD1. This CDR3 is built from 15 residues. V was pared by 2 bases and J by 6 bases, with 4 bases of the junction left unmatched. Germline CDR1 is MNHEY and CDR2 is SVGAGI. DNA of the CDR3: TGTGCCAGCAGTTACGGGACAGGGTCCCCCGGGGAGCTGTTTTTT. Translating gives CASSYGTGSPGELFF.

This chain connects TRBV5-4 to TRBJ1-1; no reliable D call. Germline values: CDR1 SGHNT, CDR2 YYREEE (reference sequence). There are 16 residues in the CDR3. Trimming took 0 bases from V and 0 from J, leaving 12 bases between them. The CDR3 DNA follows: TGTGCCAGCAGCTTGGGTGGACCAGGAATGAACACTGAAGCTTTCTTT. Protein: CASSLGGPGMNTEAFF.

V gene TRBV9 combines with J gene TRBJ2-1; 9 bases line up with TRBD1. Trimming took 2 bases from V and 4 from J; bases not matched to a gene: 1. Germline loops: CDR1 SGDLS, CDR2 YYNGEE. This CDR3 has 14 residues. The chain's CDR3 is CASSVGTGYNEQFF. In nucleotides, the CDR3 is TGTGCCAGCAGCGTCGGGACAGGGTACAATGAGCAGTTCTTC. Full variable domain (outside the CDR3, taken from reference TRBV9 and TRBJ2-1): DSGVTQTPKHLITATGQRVTLRCSPRSGDLSVYWYQQSLDQGLQFLIQYYNGEERAKGNILERFSAQQFPDLHSELNLSSLELGDSALYFCASSVGTGYNEQFFGPGTRLTVL.

The chain is built from TRBV9 and TRBJ2-7, with 13 bases matching TRBD2. From germline, CDR1 is SGDLS and CDR2 YYNGEE. Trimming at V came to 2 bases and at J to 5 bases, leaving 4 bases not matched to a gene. The CDR3 consists of 15 residues. CDR3 sequence (DNA): TGTGCCAGCAGCGTTGGGACTAGCGGGATCAACGAGCAGTACTTC. Translation: CASSVGTSGINEQYF.